This TCR beta chain was observed in a study of vaccination and CD4 T cells after COVID-19. Study-wide context: Post-COVID samples were collected a median around 99 days following diagnosis, spanning 35 to 161. Stimulation of cells relied on overlapping spike peptides derived from SARS-CoV-2, HCoV-NL63, HCoV-OC43 and HCoV-229E.

This clonotype came up a few times. Its cognate antigen is unknown. The Oncomine TCR Beta short-read assay was applied to DNA of cultured CD4+ T cells. Genomic DNA from cultured CD4+ T cells was extracted. TCRdb independently ran MiXCR on the PCR reads; one entry per CDR3 protein. The data contain tens of thousands of distinct CDR3 sequences, roughly 64% of them singletons. The treatment is: approximately 10-day PBMC culture with coronavirus spike peptide pools or control peptides (ViraFEST assay). By negative selection, CD4+ T cells were isolated once culture had run for approximately 11 days. The CDR3 is 12 amino acids. Trimming cost V 2 bases and J 8 bases, with 7 bases left between them. In germline, CDR1 is MNHEY, CDR2 SVGAGI.

The TCR originated in a human donor who had recovered from COVID-19. The rearrangement joins TRBV6-5 to TRBJ1-3; D ambiguous. Sequenced material: CD4+ T cells from blood, cultured in vitro. This CDR3 reads CASSYRRDTIYF. The CDR3 bases are TGTGCCAGCAGTTACCGTCGTGACACCATATATTTT.